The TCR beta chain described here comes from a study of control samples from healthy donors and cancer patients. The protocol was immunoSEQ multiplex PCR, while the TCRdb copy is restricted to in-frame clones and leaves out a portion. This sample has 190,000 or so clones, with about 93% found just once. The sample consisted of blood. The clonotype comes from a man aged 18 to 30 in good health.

The CDR3 here is CATGISGNTGELFF. The CDR3 coding sequence is TGTGCCACCGGGATCTCAGGGAACACCGGGGAGCTGTTTTTT. This chain uses TRBV18 with TRBJ2-2; a weak D match, TRBD2 (5 bases). The germline V and J ends were trimmed by 10 bases and 1 base, with 13 bases remaining between them. The CDR3 runs 14 residues. CDR1 is KGHSH and CDR2 is LQKENI in the germline V gene.